The clone carrying this TCR beta chain was seen once. The antigen is undetermined. The sample is drawn from a study of beta chain features in type 1 diabetes. Study-wide points: The naive, central memory and Treg TCRB repertoires looked more alike in patients than they did in healthy donors. Among all four CD4+ subsets, Type 1 diabetes patients had TCRB CDR3s that were moderately but significantly shorter.

CD4+ cells of the naive, central memory, regulatory and stem cell-like memory types were sorted via CD45RO/CCR7/CD25/CD127/CD95/CD27. From germline, CDR1 is MNHNS and CDR2 SASEGT. The ends were cut back, 3 bases at V and 1 base at J, with 14 bases in the middle. The CDR3 has 16 amino acids. Reverse transcription of all isolated RNA meant that expressed TCRB transcripts were sequenced. Naive, central memory and regulatory T cell samples came to a mean of approximately 3.6 million reads. The method was immunoSEQ multiplex PCR; TCRdb's version includes in-frame clones alone and lacks a portion of them. In the table there are 65,000 to 85,000 clones, around 49% of which are singletons.

The sample consisted of central memory CD4+ T cells from blood. The origin of this receptor is a man aged 25 to 40 with type 1 diabetes. The rearrangement uses TRBV6-1 and TRBJ2-3; D may be TRBD2 (6 bases). The CDR3 DNA reads TGTGCCAGCAGTGAGACCGGGGGAGCGGGCACAGATACGCAGTATTTT. Its protein is CASSETGGAGTDTQYF.